The text below deals with one TCR beta chain. This CDR3 comprises 16 residues. Germline V CDR1 and CDR2: MNHNY, SVGAGI (reference sequence). Trimming took off 2 bases at V and 0 bases at J, with 14 bases between the two ends. This sample is part of a study of T cell changes during pregnancy in multiple sclerosis. TCRdb keeps only in-frame clones here, not all; method: immunoSEQ multiplex PCR. The table has approximately 97,000 clones, 75% to 95% seen once. This TCR was sampled from a female donor in good health, enrolled as a control in a pregnancy study. Here the sequenced sample was peripheral blood, taken after pregnancy. This chain connects TRBV6-6 to TRBJ2-7; no definite D call. The CDR3 here is CASSYEQKFSSYEQYF. The CDR3 DNA follows: TGTGCCAGCAGTTACGAACAGAAGTTTAGCTCCTACGAGCAGTACTTC.